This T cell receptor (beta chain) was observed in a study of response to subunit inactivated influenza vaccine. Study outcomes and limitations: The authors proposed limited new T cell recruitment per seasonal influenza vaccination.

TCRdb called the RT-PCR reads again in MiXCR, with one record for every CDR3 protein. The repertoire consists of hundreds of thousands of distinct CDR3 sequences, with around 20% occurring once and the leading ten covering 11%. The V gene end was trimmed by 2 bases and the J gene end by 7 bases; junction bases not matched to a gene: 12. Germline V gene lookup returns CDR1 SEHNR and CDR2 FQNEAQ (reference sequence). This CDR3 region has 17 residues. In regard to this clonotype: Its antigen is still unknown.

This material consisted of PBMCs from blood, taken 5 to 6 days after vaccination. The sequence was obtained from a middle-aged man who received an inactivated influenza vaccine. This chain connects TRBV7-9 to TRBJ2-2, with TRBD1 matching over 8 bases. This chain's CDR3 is CASSLTRGRRSGGELFF. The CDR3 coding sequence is TGTGCCAGCAGCTTAACCAGGGGGCGCCGGTCGGGCGGGGAGCTGTTTTTT.